The sequence of this TCR beta chain was determined in a study of blood T cell repertoires in COVID-19. Across the whole study: In each case, the material was cDNA or gDNA derived from T cells, B-cell-depleted T cells, or PBMCs.

The V gene's germline CDR1 is SEHNR and CDR2 FQNEAQ (reference sequence). The J segment lost 5 bases and the V segment lost 1 base, leaving 5 bases of the junction unmatched. This CDR3 contains 15 residues. This clone was seen repeatedly, ten times or more. Two negative PCRs, clearance, or symptom resolution had been documented for recovered Cohort 3 donors. This table comes from immunoSEQ multiplex PCR, and its TCRdb copy is limited to in-frame clones, with some not included. Of over 120,000 clones in the sample, about 80% were seen once. Specimen: PBMCs or T cells enriched from blood (not recorded which). V gene TRBV7-9 combines with J gene TRBJ1-5; 7 nucleotides line up with TRBD1. The receptor comes from a woman aged 50 to 65 who had recovered from COVID-19. CDR3 protein: CASSLVAGGDQPQHF. CDR3 nucleotide sequence: TGTGCCAGCAGCTTAGTCGCAGGGGGAGATCAGCCCCAGCATTTT.